The 27 T cell receptor beta chains given below trace back to one sample, sequenced in a study of blood T cells in healthy people across ages (dated by TCRdb to about 2015). Receptor amplification or capture employed 5' RACE. A second about 7 to 12 cycle PCR used a sample-barcoded 5' primer and a J-beta primer mix. In-frame beta chains were kept once TCRdb had trimmed the public reads at Q25 with fastp and called clones with MiXCR. Merged by CDR3 protein, the rows form single entries marked with the most common genes and DNA. This sample is represented by 1,800,000 or so distinct CDR3 sequences; about 39% of them were singletons. Together, the top ten hold roughly 23% of the sample. What was sequenced was blood. All receptors come from a human donor in good health.

Worth noting for this clonotype: At one boundary the junction diverges from the germline segment, which might be a read error. This rearrangement joins TRBV7-2 to TRBJ1-1, with a tentative D call TRBD1 (5 bases). The V gene's germline CDR1 is SGHTA and CDR2 FQGNSA. The CDR3 runs 13 residues. CDR3 sequence (DNA): TGTGCCAGCGGCTTAAGCAGGGAGACTGAAGCTTTCTTT. Translation gives CASGLSRETEAFF.

This clonotype was counted between two and nine times. This rearrangement joins TRBV7-9 to TRBJ2-1, with a weak D call TRBD2 (5 bases). V shed 3 bases and J shed 3 bases, with 12 bases lying between them. Germline V CDR1 and CDR2: SEHNR, FQNEAQ (reference sequence). CDR3 length: 15 amino acids. The CDR3 loop is CASSFPGMGYNEQFF. Written as DNA, the CDR3 is TGTGCCAGCAGCTTTCCGGGGATGGGCTACAATGAGCAGTTCTTC.

V is TRBV11-2 and J is TRBJ1-5; no definite D call. CDR3 length: 16 amino acids. The V and J ends lost 0 bases and 1 base respectively, with 10 bases between them. Germline assignment: CDR1 SGHAT and CDR2 FQNNGV. In DNA, the CDR3 is TGTGCCAGCAGCTTAGACGGAGGGCACAGCAATCAGCCCCAGCATTTT. Translating gives CASSLDGGHSNQPQHF.

The chain joins TRBV18 to TRBJ2-3, with TRBD2 identical over 9 bases. The CDR3 extends over 16 amino acids. V trimming: 0 bases; J trimming: 5 bases; junction bases outside the gene matches: 6. The germline gives CDR1 KGHSH, CDR2 LQKENI. DNA of the CDR3: TGTGCCAGCTCACCACCGGTTAGCGGGGGACGAGATACGCAGTATTTT. It yields the protein CASSPPVSGGRDTQYF.

V usage is TRBV20-1 and J usage is TRBJ2-7, with TRBD2 as a possible D gene (6 bases). The CDR3 extends over 12 amino acids. Germline V gives CDR1 DFQATT, CDR2 SNEGSKA (reference sequence). As DNA, the CDR3 is TGCAGGGCTCTAAAACGGGAGCAGGAGCAGTACTTC. It specifies CRALKREQEQYF.

The V gene is TRBV3-1, the J gene TRBJ2-5; D gene unclear. The J call may be in error: the DNA end matches TRBJ2-7 better. This CDR3 is built from 14 residues. Germline CDR1 and CDR2: LGHDT and YNNKEL (reference sequence). DNA for the CDR3: TGTGCCAGCAGCCTTTGGGCCTCGGTCTACGAGCAGTACTTC. Encoded protein: CASSLWASVYEQYF.

In this sample, this clonotype turned up a few times. The chain joins TRBV5-1 to TRBJ2-7; D call uncertain. CDR1 is SGHRS, CDR2 YFSETQ, per germline. The CDR3 loop spans 14 amino acids. V shed 1 base and J shed 0 bases, with 8 bases lying between them. CDR3 sequence: CASSLWAFSYEQYF. For the CDR3, the DNA is TGCGCCAGCAGCTTGTGGGCCTTCTCCTACGAGCAGTACTTC.

This clonotype was detected only a few times. The chain carries TRBV10-3 and TRBJ2-7, with a weak D call TRBD1 (5 bases). The germline V gene encodes CDR1 ENHRY and CDR2 SYGVKD. V was pared by 9 bases and J by 5 bases, with 17 bases between. CDR3 length: 13 amino acids. Here the CDR3 reads CAIGARVSNEQYF. The CDR3 bases are TGTGCCATTGGTGCCAGGGTCTCAAACGAGCAGTACTTC.

The chain links TRBV7-2 to TRBJ1-2, with D possibly being TRBD1 (5 bases). The germline gives CDR1 SGHTA, CDR2 FQGNSA. Trimming stripped 4 bases from V and 7 bases from J, with 13 bases between. The CDR3 has 13 residues. CDR3 sequence: CASSYGTPVGYTF. Written as DNA, the CDR3 is TGTGCCAGCAGCTATGGGACCCCGGTTGGCTACACCTTC.

The V gene is TRBV5-1, the J gene TRBJ1-2, with TRBD1 as a possible D gene (5 bases). The germline V gene encodes CDR1 SGHRS and CDR2 YFSETQ. The length of the CDR3 is 14 residues. Trimming removed 1 base from V and 8 bases from J, with 15 bases in between. The CDR3 DNA is TGCGCCAGCAGCTTGTCGTCAGGGAATGAGGGCTACACCTTC. This gives the protein CASSLSSGNEGYTF. The full variable domain, in which reference TRBV5-1 and TRBJ1-2 provide the parts outside the CDR3, is KAGVTQTPRYLIKTRGQQVTLSCSPISGHRSVSWYQQTPGQGLQFLFEYFSETQRNKGNFPGRFSGRQFSNSRSEMNVSTLELGDSALYLCASSLSSGNEGYTFGSGTRLTVV.

The chain carries TRBV4-1 and TRBJ2-1, with 9 bases identical to TRBD1. CDR1 and CDR2 from the germline V gene are MGHRA and YSYEKL. V lost 4 bases and J lost 4; bases outside the gene matches: 8. The CDR3 extends over 16 amino acids. CDR3 amino acids: CASSLQGQGNYNEQFF. The CDR3 bases are TGCGCCAGCAGCCTGCAGGGACAGGGAAATTACAATGAGCAGTTCTTC.

The rearrangement links TRBV5-1 to TRBJ2-1; 10 bases match TRBD1. V was clipped by 5 bases and J by 1 base; unmatched bases: 9. CDR1 SGHRS and CDR2 YFSETQ come from the germline V gene. The CDR3 has 17 amino acids. This CDR3 is CASSPFPGQGSYNEQFF. The CDR3 DNA sequence: TGCGCCAGCAGTCCATTTCCGGGACAGGGGTCCTACAATGAGCAGTTCTTC.

The DNA of the CDR3 is TGTGCCAGCAGTTATCCGAGATGGGGTGAGCAGTTCTTC. It translates to CASSYPRWGEQFF. This chain uses TRBV6-2 or TRBV6-3 with TRBJ2-1; D is undetermined. The CDR3 is made up of 13 amino acids. Per the germline V gene, CDR1 is MNHEY and CDR2 is SVGEGT. V was cut by 3 bases and J by 9 bases, with 12 bases left in between.

The genes are TRBV4-2 and TRBJ2-6, with a tentative D call TRBD2 (6 bases). Germline loops: CDR1 LGHNA, CDR2 YNFKEQ. The CDR3 is 17 residues long. V was pared by 4 bases and J by 4 bases, with 17 bases between. This CDR3 reads CASSLRESPTGANVLTF. The DNA for the CDR3 is TGTGCCAGCAGCCTACGGGAGTCCCCTACGGGGGCCAACGTCCTGACTTTC.

This clonotype was recorded a few times. The chain carries TRBV20-1 and TRBJ1-2, with D possibly matching TRBD1 (5 bases). Trimming removed 4 bases at V and 4 bases at J, with 13 bases between. The germline gives CDR1 DFQATT, CDR2 SNEGSKA (reference sequence). This CDR3 is 13 amino acids long. The CDR3 DNA reads as TGCAGTGCTACAGGGTCCCGCAGCTATGGCTACACCTTC. Amino acids: CSATGSRSYGYTF.

A remark on this clonotype: The junction differs from germline at one of its ends, possibly a read error. The V and J genes are TRBV5-1 and TRBJ1-1; D unclear. Germline lookup yields CDR1 SGHRS and CDR2 YFSETQ. There are 17 residues in the CDR3. The CDR3 DNA is TGCGCCAGCAGCTTGGGTTATAGAACCTATACGAACACTGAAGCTTGCTTT. Amino acids: CASSLGYRTYTNTEACF.

This clonotype was counted a few times. This chain links TRBV6-1 with TRBJ2-5; tentatively, D is TRBD1 or TRBD2 (7 bases each). This CDR3 spans 15 amino acids. CDR1 MNHNS and CDR2 SASEGT come from the germline V gene. V was clipped by 2 bases and J by 3 bases, with 13 bases between them. DNA of the CDR3: TGTGCCAGCAGTGAAAACCCAGGGGGGGAAGAGACCCAGTACTTC. It yields the protein CASSENPGGEETQYF.

The chain employs TRBV6-2 or TRBV6-3 and TRBJ1-1; possible D gene TRBD1, 5 bases. The CDR3 has 13 amino acids. Trimming removed 7 bases from V and 0 bases from J, with 9 bases in between. Germline CDR1 reads MNHEY; CDR2 reads SVGEGT. CDR3 region: CASKAGMNTEAFF. CDR3 sequence (DNA): TGTGCCAGCAAAGCAGGGATGAACACTGAAGCTTTCTTT.

The V and J genes are TRBV12-3 or TRBV12-4 and TRBJ2-3; D unclear. The CDR3 extends over 14 amino acids. Trimming stripped 1 base from V and 2 bases from J, with 7 bases between. In nucleotides, the CDR3 is TGTGCCAGCAGTTTAGTCCCTAACACAGATACGCAGTATTTT. This gives the protein CASSLVPNTDTQYF.

The table lists this clonotype with a count of one. This chain connects TRBV7-3 to TRBJ2-4; tentatively, D is TRBD1 (5 bases). The J call is in doubt because the DNA end fits TRBJ2-7 better. CDR1 SGHTA and CDR2 FQGTGA come from the germline V gene. The CDR3 runs 13 residues. CDR3 residues: CASSFFRDYEQYF. The CDR3 DNA is TGTGCCAGCAGCTTTTTCAGGGATTACGAGCAGTACTTC.

This clonotype was seen more than once but under ten times. The J gene is TRBJ1-5, the V gene TRBV28; tentatively, D is TRBD1 (6 bases). CDR3 length: 14 amino acids. The germline gives CDR1 MDHEN, CDR2 SYDVKM. V gave up 7 bases and J gave up 3 bases, with 13 bases separating them. In DNA, the CDR3 is TGTGCCAGCACTAAACAGGGACACAATCAGCCCCAGCATTTT. It translates to CASTKQGHNQPQHF.

The chain is built from TRBV20-1 and TRBJ1-5, with 10 bases fitting TRBD1. V shed 3 bases and J 3 bases; nucleotides not matched to a gene: 5. CDR1 is DFQATT and CDR2 is SNEGSKA in the germline V gene (reference sequence). This CDR3 is 15 amino acids long. DNA for the CDR3: TGCAGTGCTAGGATGACAGGGGGCACCAATCAGCCCCAGCATTTT. It translates to CSARMTGGTNQPQHF.

This clonotype was picked up a small number of times. CDR3 sequence: CASRRRIGFIDEQYF. CDR3 DNA: TGTGCCAGCAGACGACGGATAGGGTTCATCGACGAGCAGTACTTC. The chain joins TRBV6-5 to TRBJ2-7; no definite D call. The V gene lost 6 bases and the J gene lost 5 bases, with 20 bases spanning the gap. CDR3 length equals 15 residues. CDR1 and CDR2 from the germline V gene are MNHEY and SVGAGI.

V and J are TRBV21-1 and TRBJ1-2; the D segment call TRBD1 is taken from the table without a DNA check. TRBV21-1 is designated a pseudogene. CDR3 length: 13 residues. The CDR3 bases are TGTGCCAGCAGCAAAAACCCTGGGGAGGGCTACACCTTC. Translation gives CASSKNPGEGYTF.

The chain uses TRBV21-1 and TRBJ1-5; the DNA was not compared with TRBD1, the D call given in the table. TRBV21-1 is termed a pseudogene. The CDR3 length is 15 residues. CDR3 sequence reads: CASGYRVASNQPQHF. The DNA of the CDR3 is TGTGCCAGCGGATACAGGGTGGCGAGCAATCAGCCCCAGCATTTT.

This clonotype came up a few times. This chain connects TRBV13 to TRBJ2-7; maybe TRBD1 (5 bases). The CDR3 extends over 14 amino acids. Trimming stripped 10 bases from V and 5 bases from J, with 21 bases between. CDR1 is PRHDT and CDR2 is FYEKMQ in the germline V gene (reference sequence). The CDR3 sequence is CATSPSNRYDEQYF. The CDR3, as DNA: TGTGCCACCTCCCCCTCCAACAGGTACGACGAGCAGTACTTC.

This chain connects TRBV15 to TRBJ2-1; no definite D call. The CDR3 totals 15 residues. V lost 0 bases, J lost 4 bases, and 10 bases lay in between. Per germline, CDR1 LNHNV and CDR2 YYDKDF (reference sequence). Here the CDR3 reads CATSRDRAVYNEQFF. The CDR3 DNA reads as TGTGCCACCAGCAGAGATCGGGCAGTTTACAATGAGCAGTTCTTC.